The 19 T cell receptor beta chains given below trace back to one sample, sequenced in a study of radiotherapy plus CTLA-4 blockade in lung cancer. Profiling relied on immunoSEQ multiplex PCR, and the TCRdb table lists in-frame clones only, not all of them. The sample lists approximately 89,000 clones; around 79% were seen once. Here the sequenced sample was peripheral blood, taken from a patient treated with radiotherapy plus ipilimumab. All receptors derive from a human donor with non-small cell lung cancer who had a partial response to radiotherapy plus ipilimumab. Some clones in this sample may be carry-over from other donors' samples.

The genes are TRBV12-5 and TRBJ2-3; weak D call: TRBD1 (5 bases). The V gene's germline CDR1 is LGHNT and CDR2 FRNRAP. The CDR3 has 15 amino acids. Trimming removed 6 bases from V and 2 bases from J, with 15 bases in between. CDR3 nucleotides: TGTGCTAGTGGCCTGGGCGTCAGGGACACAGATACGCAGTATTTT. Protein sequence: CASGLGVRDTDTQYF.

A single count supports this clone. The CDR3 reads CASSSTGVSSGNTIYF. The CDR3 DNA reads as TGCGCCAGCAGCTCCACAGGGGTGAGCTCTGGAAACACCATATATTTT. The chain couples TRBV5-1 to TRBJ1-3; TRBD1 aligns across 7 bases. The ends lost 3 bases at V and 0 bases at J; junction bases unmatched: 6. CDR1 and CDR2 (germline): SGHRS, YFSETQ. This CDR3 is built from 16 residues.

This clone was counted between two and nine times. The rearrangement uses TRBV21-1 and TRBJ2-7; the table assigns TRBD1, which was not confirmed against the DNA. TRBV21-1 is a recognized pseudogene. There are 17 residues in the CDR3. The CDR3 DNA reads TGTGCCAGCAGCCCTTCCCCGGGACAGGGTTTCTCCTACGAGCAGTACTTC. Amino acid sequence: CASSPSPGQGFSYEQYF.

This rearrangement joins TRBV19 to TRBJ2-1, with 7 bases matching TRBD2. The CDR3 is made up of 14 amino acids. With V trimmed by 2 bases and J by 7 bases, 5 bases remained unmatched. Germline V lookup: CDR1 LNHDA, CDR2 SQIVND (reference sequence). Here the CDR3 reads CASSINRGSNEQFF. The DNA of the CDR3 is TGTGCCAGTAGTATAAATCGCGGGAGTAATGAGCAGTTCTTC.

V gene TRBV7-6 combines with J gene TRBJ2-7; D is perhaps TRBD2 (6 bases). This CDR3 has 15 residues. Trimming removed 2 bases at V and 3 bases at J, with 14 bases between. CDR1 is SGHVS, CDR2 FNYEAQ, per germline. The DNA for the CDR3 is TGTGCCAGCAGCTTACGAGAGGAGGGGTACTACGAGCAGTACTTC. It encodes CASSLREEGYYEQYF. The full variable domain, completed using reference TRBV7-6 and TRBJ2-7, is GAGVSQSPRYKVTKRGQDVALRCDPISGHVSLYWYRQALGQGPEFLTYFNYEAQQDKSGLPNDRFSAERPEGSISTLTIQRTEQRDSAMYRCASSLREEGYYEQYFGPGTRLTVT.

The chain recombines TRBV27 with TRBJ2-7; 9 bases agree with TRBD1. There are 14 residues in the CDR3. Germline loops: CDR1 MNHEY, CDR2 SMNVEV (reference sequence). V dropped 2 bases and J dropped 6; count of bases not matched to a gene: 5. CDR3 amino acids: CASSLGQGFSEQYF. The CDR3 coding sequence is TGTGCCAGCAGTTTAGGACAGGGGTTTTCCGAGCAGTACTTC.

The sample holds one count of this clone. V usage is TRBV19 and J usage is TRBJ1-6; 9 bases are shared with TRBD1. This CDR3 contains 12 residues. Germline CDR1 reads LNHDA; CDR2 reads SQIVND (reference sequence). Trimming took 10 bases from V and 12 from J; bases not matched to a gene: 7. The CDR3 region has the DNA TGTGCCATCGGGACAGGGCCTCGACCCCTCCACTTT. It translates to CAIGTGPRPLHF.

This clone was counted between two and nine times. V and J are TRBV6-5 and TRBJ1-3; D is unresolved. Between the trimmed V and J ends, which lost 7 bases and 2 bases, there was a span of 12 bases. This CDR3 region has 14 residues. The germline V gene encodes CDR1 MNHEY and CDR2 SVGAGI. CDR3 protein: CASTSRGTGNTIYF. The CDR3 DNA reads TGTGCCAGCACCAGCCGAGGAACTGGAAACACCATATATTTT.

V and J are TRBV28 and TRBJ1-2; 8 nucleotides agree with TRBD1. Germline loops: CDR1 MDHEN, CDR2 SYDVKM. V dropped 5 bases and J dropped 5; count of bases not matched to a gene: 7. This CDR3 region has 14 residues. The CDR3 sequence: CASSTSGTGYGYTF. DNA of the CDR3: TGTGCCAGCAGTACATCCGGGACAGGTTATGGCTACACCTTC.

The chain is built from TRBV2 and TRBJ2-7, with 8 bases matching TRBD1. Germline CDR1 and CDR2: SNHLY and FYNNEI. With V trimmed by 8 bases and J by 1 base, 7 bases remained unmatched. The CDR3 spans 14 residues. CDR3 bases: TGTGCCAGCTGTTGGGACAGGCGTTCCTACGAGCAGTACTTC. Translated: CASCWDRRSYEQYF.

V usage is TRBV5-1 and J usage is TRBJ1-3; D remains unclear. V lost 0 bases to trimming and J lost 2 bases, with 6 bases between them. CDR1 and CDR2 (germline): SGHRS, YFSETQ. The CDR3 runs to 14 residues. CDR3 sequence: CASSLGGTGNTIYF. The CDR3 region has the DNA TGCGCCAGCAGCTTGGGAGGGACTGGAAACACCATATATTTT.

The chain combines TRBV11-1 with TRBJ2-6; D is perhaps TRBD1 (5 bases). V shed 1 base and J shed 0 bases, with 7 bases lying between them. The CDR3 spans 16 residues. Germline assignment: CDR1 SGHAT and CDR2 FQDESV (reference sequence). The CDR3 protein is CASSLVGASGANVLTF. In DNA, the CDR3 is TGTGCCAGCAGCTTAGTTGGGGCCTCTGGGGCCAACGTCCTGACTTTC.

The chain carries TRBV5-4 and TRBJ1-1, with D possibly TRBD1 on 5 matching bases. CDR1 and CDR2 (germline): SGHNT, YYREEE (reference sequence). Trimming pared 3 bases from V and 1 base from J, leaving 7 bases between. The CDR3 extends over 13 amino acids. This chain's CDR3 is CASSWDWNTEAFF. The CDR3 DNA follows: TGTGCCAGCAGCTGGGACTGGAACACTGAAGCTTTCTTT.

V is TRBV5-1 and J is TRBJ2-5, with D perhaps matching TRBD2 (5 bases). Germline-derived CDR1 and CDR2 are SGHRS and YFSETQ. The CDR3 extends over 15 amino acids. Trimming removed 0 bases from V and 2 bases from J, with 11 bases in between. The CDR3 DNA reads as TGCGCCAGCAGCTTGGGCGCCAGCGGTCAAGAGACCCAGTACTTC. As protein: CASSLGASGQETQYF. Full variable domain (missing parts from reference TRBV5-1 and TRBJ2-5): KAGVTQTPRYLIKTRGQQVTLSCSPISGHRSVSWYQQTPGQGLQFLFEYFSETQRNKGNFPGRFSGRQFSNSRSEMNVSTLELGDSALYLCASSLGASGQETQYFGPGTRLLVL.

This chain joins TRBV30 and TRBJ1-1, with 8 bases fitting TRBD1. The CDR3 sequence is 13 residues long. The junction had 4 bases not matched to a gene; V was cut back by 2 bases and J by 5 bases. Germline lookup yields CDR1 GTSNPN and CDR2 SVGIG (reference sequence). CDR3 protein: CAWSLNRGTEAFF. CDR3 nucleotides: TGTGCCTGGAGTTTAAACAGGGGGACTGAAGCTTTCTTT.

This rearrangement joins TRBV28 to TRBJ2-7; 9 nucleotides align to TRBD1. Germline V gene sequence: CDR1 MDHEN, CDR2 SYDVKM. J was trimmed by 2 bases and V by 6 bases; bases with no gene match: 5. The CDR3 runs to 14 residues. DNA of the CDR3: TGTGCCAGCAGATCGACAGGGGGGACCTACGAGCAGTACTTC. This encodes CASRSTGGTYEQYF.

The CDR3: CATRTAGYEQYF. In DNA form, the CDR3 reads TGTGCCACACGGACAGCCGGCTACGAGCAGTACTTC. This chain connects TRBV27 to TRBJ2-7; the D gene is possibly TRBD1 (6 bases). V lost 10 bases to trimming and J lost 3 bases, with 13 bases between them. CDR1 is MNHEY, CDR2 SMNVEV, per germline (reference sequence). The CDR3 covers 12 residues.

The chain has TRBV7-8 and TRBJ2-2; D is possibly TRBD1 (5 bases). V was clipped by 5 bases and J by 2 bases, with 6 bases between them. The CDR3 is made up of 13 amino acids. The germline gives CDR1 SGHVS, CDR2 FQNEAQ. As DNA, the CDR3 is TGTGCCAGCAGCAGGGGTAACACCGGGGAGCTGTTTTTT. Its protein is CASSRGNTGELFF. Together with reference TRBV7-8 and TRBJ2-2, the CDR3 gives the full variable domain: GAGVSQSPRYKVAKRGQDVALRCDPISGHVSLFWYQQALGQGPEFLTYFQNEAQLDKSGLPSDRFFAERPEGSVSTLKIQRTQQEDSAVYLCASSRGNTGELFFGEGSRLTVL.

The V and J genes are TRBV18 and TRBJ2-1, with 9 bases that match TRBD1. Germline lookup yields CDR1 KGHSH and CDR2 LQKENI. This CDR3 is built from 13 residues. Trimming at V came to 3 bases and at J to 12 bases, leaving 6 bases not matched to a gene. The CDR3 spells CASSPGQGPWQFF. CDR3 DNA sequence: TGTGCCAGCTCACCGGGACAGGGCCCATGGCAGTTCTTC.